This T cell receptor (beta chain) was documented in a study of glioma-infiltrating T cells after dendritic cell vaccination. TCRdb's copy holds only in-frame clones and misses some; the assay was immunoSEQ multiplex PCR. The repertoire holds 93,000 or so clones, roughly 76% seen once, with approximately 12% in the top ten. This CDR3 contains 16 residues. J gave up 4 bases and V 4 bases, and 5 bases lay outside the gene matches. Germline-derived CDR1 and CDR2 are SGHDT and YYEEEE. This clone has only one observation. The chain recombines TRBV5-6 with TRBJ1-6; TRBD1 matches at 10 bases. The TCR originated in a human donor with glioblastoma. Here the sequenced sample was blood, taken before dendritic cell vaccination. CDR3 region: CASSHGTGVYNSPLHF. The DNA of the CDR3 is TGTGCCAGCAGCCACGGGACAGGGGTATATAATTCACCCCTCCACTTT.